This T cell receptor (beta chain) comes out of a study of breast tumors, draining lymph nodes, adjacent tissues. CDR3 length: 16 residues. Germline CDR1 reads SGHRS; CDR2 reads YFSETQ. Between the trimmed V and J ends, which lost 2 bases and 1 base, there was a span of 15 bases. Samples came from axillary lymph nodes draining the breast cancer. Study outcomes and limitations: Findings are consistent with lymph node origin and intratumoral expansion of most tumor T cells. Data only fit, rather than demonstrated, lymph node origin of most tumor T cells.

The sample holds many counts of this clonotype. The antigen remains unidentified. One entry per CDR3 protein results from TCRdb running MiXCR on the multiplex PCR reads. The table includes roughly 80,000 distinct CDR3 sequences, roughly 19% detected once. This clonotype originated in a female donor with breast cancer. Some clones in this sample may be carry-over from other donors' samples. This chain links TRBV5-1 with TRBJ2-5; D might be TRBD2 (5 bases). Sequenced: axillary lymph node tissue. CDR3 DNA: TGCGCCAGCAGCTTTATGCCTAGCACCCCCCAAGAGACCCAGTACTTC. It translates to CASSFMPSTPQETQYF.